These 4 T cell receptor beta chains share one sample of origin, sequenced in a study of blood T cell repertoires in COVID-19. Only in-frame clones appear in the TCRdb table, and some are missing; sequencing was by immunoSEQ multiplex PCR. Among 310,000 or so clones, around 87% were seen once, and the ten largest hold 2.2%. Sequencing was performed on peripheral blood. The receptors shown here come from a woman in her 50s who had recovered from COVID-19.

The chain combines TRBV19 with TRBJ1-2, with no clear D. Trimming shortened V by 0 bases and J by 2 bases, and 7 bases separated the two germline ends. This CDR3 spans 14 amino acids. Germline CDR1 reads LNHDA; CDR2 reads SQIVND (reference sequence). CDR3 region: CASSIEQLNYGYTF. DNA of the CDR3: TGTGCCAGTAGTATAGAACAGTTGAACTATGGCTACACCTTC.

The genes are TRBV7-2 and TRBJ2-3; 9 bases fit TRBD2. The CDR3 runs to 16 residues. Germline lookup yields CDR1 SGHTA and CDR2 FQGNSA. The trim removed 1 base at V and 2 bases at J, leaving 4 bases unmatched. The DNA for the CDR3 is TGTGCCAGCAGCTTAGTGTCTAGCGGGGTCACAGATACGCAGTATTTT. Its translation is CASSLVSSGVTDTQYF.

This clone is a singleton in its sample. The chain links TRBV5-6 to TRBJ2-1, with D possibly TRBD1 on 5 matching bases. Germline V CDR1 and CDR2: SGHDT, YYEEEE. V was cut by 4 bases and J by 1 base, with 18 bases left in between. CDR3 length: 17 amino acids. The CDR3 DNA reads TGTGCCAGCAGCCCGGACAACGGGTGGGGATCCTACAATGAGCAGTTCTTC. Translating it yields CASSPDNGWGSYNEQFF.

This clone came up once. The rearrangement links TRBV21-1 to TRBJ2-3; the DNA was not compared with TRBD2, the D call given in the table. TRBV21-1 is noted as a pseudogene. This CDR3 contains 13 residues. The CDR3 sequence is CAKTSGGLDTQYF. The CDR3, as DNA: TGTGCCAAGACTAGCGGGGGGTTGGATACGCAGTATTTT.